Listed below are T cell receptor beta chains from one sample, sequenced in a study of T cells in Graves' hyperthyroidism and ophthalmopathy. Via MiXCR, TCRdb re-called the multiplex PCR reads, giving one row per CDR3 protein. This repertoire shows about 400,000 distinct CDR3 sequences, under 15% found once; its top ten account for about 33%. Specimen: blood. Source of these receptors: a woman in her twenties or thirties with Graves' hyperthyroidism. Both conserved end residues are part of each CDR3. The order of the fields is D gene, clone size, V gene, J gene, CDR3 protein, CDR3 DNA. D genes are given only for firm matches. Some rows have no size entry. The others give once, few or many, or a class for an expanded clone.

-,few,TRBV6-1,TRBJ2-1,CASSAVWGAEQFF,TGTGCCAGCAGTGCGGTTTGGGGAGCTGAGCAGTTCTTC
TRBD1,many,TRBV6-1,TRBJ2-7,CASRVTGGGWRVLLYEQYF,TGTGCCAGCAGGGTGACAGGGGGAGGTTGGCGAGTGCTTTTGTACGAGCAGTACTTC
TRBD2,-,TRBV14,TRBJ2-1,CASSPADWTSGRREQFF,TGTGCCAGCAGCCCCGCGGATTGGACTAGCGGGCGTCGGGAGCAGTTCTTC
-,many,TRBV29-1,TRBJ2-1,CSVATESSYNEQFF,TGCAGCGTTGCGACAGAAAGCTCCTACAATGAGCAGTTCTTC
TRBD1,many,TRBV2,TRBJ1-2,CASNTGQTNYGYTF,TGTGCCAGCAACACGGGACAGACTAACTATGGCTACACCTTC
TRBD2,many,TRBV7-8,TRBJ2-3,CASSLISGRTPSTQYF,TGTGCCAGCAGCTTAATTAGCGGGAGGACCCCCAGTACGCAGTATTTT
-,-,TRBV3-1,TRBJ2-1,CASSQERISGVSSSYNEQFF,TGTGCCAGCAGCCAAGAGCGGATCTCCGGCGTCTCGAGCTCCTACAATGAGCAGTTCTTC
-,many,TRBV5-1,TRBJ2-1,CASSFGKSSYNEQFF,TGCGCCAGCAGCTTTGGTAAGAGCTCCTACAATGAGCAGTTCTTC
TRBD2,-,TRBV11-2,TRBJ2-7,CASSLVAGVWEQYF,TGTGCCAGCAGCTTAGTAGCGGGAGTATGGGAGCAGTACTTC
-,once,TRBV2,TRBJ1-4,CASRQQGASTNEKLFF,TGTGCCAGCAGACAACAGGGTGCGTCAACTAATGAAAAACTGTTTTTT
TRBD2,many,TRBV18,TRBJ2-7,CASSPLGGRANEQYF,TGTGCCAGCTCACCACTCGGCGGGAGGGCGAACGAGCAGTACTTC
TRBD2,few,TRBV10-2,TRBJ2-2,CASAREGGTGELFF,TGCGCCAGCGCACGGGAGGGGGGCACCGGGGAGCTGTTTTTT
TRBD1,few,TRBV3-1,TRBJ1-6,CASQERDRPNSPPHF,TGTGCCAGTCAAGAGAGGGACAGACCGAATTCACCCCCCCACTTT
TRBD1,-,TRBV9,TRBJ2-7,CASGPGTGVYEQYF,TGTGCCAGCGGACCCGGGACAGGGGTCTACGAGCAGTACTTC
TRBD2,many,TRBV20-1,TRBJ2-4,CSAPGLALYIQYF,TGCAGTGCCCCGGGACTAGCCTTGTACATTCAGTACTTC
TRBD2,many,TRBV11-2,TRBJ2-1,CASSDWVQREGLNEQFF,TGTGCCAGCAGCGATTGGGTACAGAGGGAGGGCCTCAATGAGCAGTTCTTC
-,-,TRBV6-1,TRBJ2-7,CASSTGNAYEQYF,TGTGCCAGCAGTACAGGGAACGCCTACGAGCAGTACTTC
TRBD1,many,TRBV27,TRBJ2-7,CASRTGLHEQYF,TGTGCCAGCCGGACAGGGCTACACGAGCAGTACTTC
TRBD1,many,TRBV29-1,TRBJ2-5,CSVEGGTGEGETQYF,TGCAGCGTTGAAGGGGGGACAGGGGAGGGAGAGACCCAGTACTTC
-,-,TRBV20-1,TRBJ2-7,CSANRVQWGEQYF,TGCAGTGCTAACCGGGTTCAGTGGGGCGAGCAGTACTTC
-,-,TRBV28,TRBJ1-4,CASSSRTSTGRGGRREKLFF,TGTGCCAGCAGTAGCCGCACCTCGACCGGGAGGGGAGGTCGGCGAGAAAAACTGTTTTTT
-,many,TRBV27,TRBJ2-1,CASSFFSGYNEQFF,TGTGCCAGCAGTTTTTTTTCCGGGTACAATGAGCAGTTCTTC
-,few,TRBV29-1,TRBJ1-1,CSVELGGEAFF,TGCAGCGTTGAACTCGGAGGTGAAGCTTTCTTT
-,many,TRBV7-9,TRBJ1-2,CASSLAGGASGYTF,TGTGCCAGCAGTTTAGCTGGGGGCGCGTCTGGCTACACCTTC
-,-,TRBV10-3,TRBJ2-7,CAIRGAGGIYEQYF,TGTGCCATCAGGGGGGCAGGGGGGATCTACGAGCAGTACTTC
-,many,TRBV12-3/TRBV12-4,TRBJ2-4,CASSLSAGIKNIQYF,TGTGCCAGCAGTTTATCGGCGGGAATCAAAAACATTCAGTACTTC
TRBD1,many,TRBV2,TRBJ2-7,CASVGTALPYEQYF,TGTGCCAGCGTGGGGACAGCCCTTCCCTACGAGCAGTACTTC
-,many,TRBV2,TRBJ1-1,CASREGHPGVTEAFF,TGTGCCAGCAGAGAGGGACACCCGGGGGTCACTGAAGCTTTCTTT
TRBD2,many,TRBV7-2,TRBJ2-2,CASSSGTSVYGELFF,TGTGCCAGCAGCTCCGGGACTAGTGTTTACGGGGAGCTGTTTTTT
TRBD1,-,TRBV6-1,TRBJ2-7,CASSEDGTGTYEQYF,TGTGCCAGCAGTGAAGACGGGACAGGAACCTACGAGCAGTACTTC
TRBD1,-,TRBV7-6,TRBJ2-1,CASSLVEWTGGLNEQFF,TGTGCCAGCAGCTTAGTCGAATGGACAGGGGGTCTCAATGAGCAGTTCTTC
-,-,TRBV7-8,TRBJ1-1,CASKGTGGAFPEAFF,TGTGCCAGCAAAGGTACGGGGGGCGCATTCCCTGAAGCTTTCTTT
-,-,TRBV20-1,TRBJ2-5,CSADRDREETQYF,TGCAGTGCTGACAGAGACAGAGAAGAGACCCAGTACTTC